Following are 26 T cell receptor beta chains from one sample sequenced in a study of human T cells and chemical hapten exposure. TCRdb ran MiXCR on the RACE reads and lists one entry per CDR3 protein. The sample consists of approximately 350,000 distinct CDR3 sequences, around 7% of them appearing once. Time point denoted: patch test 1, 2 weeks after DPC sensitization. Sample treatment: therapeutic diphenylcyclopropenone sensitization with weekly scalp DPC. The sequences come from whole blood, collected in connection with sensitization to the hapten diphenylcyclopropenone (DPC). The source is a woman aged 18 to 35 with alopecia areata. Some clones in this sample may be carry-over from other donors' samples.

The chain links TRBV11-2 to TRBJ1-3, with 9 bases matching TRBD1. The CDR3 totals 16 residues. V was pared by 4 bases and J by 0 bases, with 4 bases of the junction left unmatched. The germline CDR1 and CDR2 sequences are SGHAT and FQNNGV. CDR3 protein: CASSSGQGLSGNTIYF. CDR3 coding DNA: TGTGCCAGCAGCTCGGGACAGGGTCTCTCTGGAAACACCATATATTTT.

In this sample, this clonotype turned up a few times. This CDR3 reads CASSQRQGGENSPLHF. DNA for the CDR3: TGCGCCAGCAGCCAGAGACAGGGTGGAGAGAATTCACCCCTCCACTTT. The gene calls are TRBV4-1 and TRBJ1-6; TRBD1 agrees at 7 bases. With V trimmed by 3 bases and J by 7 bases, 9 bases remained unmatched. The CDR3 has 16 residues. The germline V gene encodes CDR1 MGHRA and CDR2 YSYEKL.

V and J are TRBV20-1 and TRBJ2-5; 11 nucleotides line up with TRBD1. The CDR3 runs 14 residues. The V and J ends lost 5 bases and 3 bases, in that order; junction bases with no gene match: 5. Germline CDR1 reads DFQATT; CDR2 reads SNEGSKA (reference sequence). Here the CDR3 DNA reads TGCAGTGCTCACCGGGACAGGGGGGAAGAGACCCAGTACTTC. Its translation: CSAHRDRGEETQYF.

The V and J genes are TRBV9 and TRBJ1-4, with 8 bases that match TRBD1. The CDR3 is made up of 15 amino acids. The germline V gene has CDR1 SGDLS and CDR2 YYNGEE. V lost 0 bases, J lost 5 bases, and 3 bases stayed unmatched. The CDR3 sequence: CASSVGQGLNEKLFF. The DNA for the CDR3 is TGTGCCAGCAGCGTAGGACAGGGGCTAAATGAAAAACTGTTTTTT.

This clonotype was seen repeatedly, ten times or more. The chain employs TRBV12-3 or TRBV12-4 and TRBJ2-5; D remains ambiguous. Trimming removed 6 bases at V and 0 bases at J, with 8 bases between. The CDR3 is 13 residues long. CDR3 DNA: TGTGCCAGCAGAAACTATAACCAAGAGACCCAGTACTTC. Protein product: CASRNYNQETQYF.

The chain links TRBV20-1 to TRBJ2-7, with D hard to call. The CDR3 contains 11 residues. Per the germline V gene, CDR1 is DFQATT and CDR2 is SNEGSKA (reference sequence). Deletions cut 3 bases from V and 4 bases from J, with 7 bases between. The CDR3 reads CSASLRYEQYF. In DNA form, the CDR3 reads TGCAGTGCTAGTCTTCGATACGAGCAGTACTTC.

As for this clonotype: This may arise from a read error, as a much more abundant clone is one base away. Lacking the conserved final phenylalanine or tryptophan, this CDR3 likely reflects a read error. CDR3 amino acids: CASTYFNSPLHS. The CDR3 DNA sequence: TGTGCCAGCACCTACTTTAATTCACCCCTCCACTCT. J is TRBJ1-6 and V is TRBV12-3 or TRBV12-4; D is unclear. There are 12 residues in the CDR3. The V end was cut by 7 bases, the J end by 6 bases, with 7 bases between.

This clonotype has a count of ten or more. The chain combines TRBV7-9 with TRBJ2-2; D is unresolved. Between the trimmed V and J ends, which lost 4 bases and 5 bases, there was a span of 14 bases. This CDR3 has 15 amino acids. Germline V gene data show CDR1 as SEHNR and CDR2 as FQNEAQ (reference sequence). CDR3 nucleotide sequence: TGTGCCAGCAGCTGGGGAATGGAAGGGACCGGGGAGCTGTTTTTT. Amino acids: CASSWGMEGTGELFF.

The chain has TRBV24-1 and TRBJ2-5; 7 bases line up with TRBD2. Germline assignment: CDR1 KGHDR and CDR2 SFDVKD. The CDR3 runs to 13 residues. Losses at the gene ends were 7 bases for V and 3 bases for J; bases not matched to a gene: 4. The CDR3 spells CATRGGGEETQYF. The CDR3 nucleotides are TGTGCCACCAGAGGCGGGGGAGAAGAGACCCAGTACTTC.

The chain is built from TRBV13 and TRBJ1-1; D is unresolved. Trimming cost V 10 bases and J 4 bases, with 13 bases left between them. This CDR3 is built from 12 residues. Germline CDR1 reads PRHDT; CDR2 reads FYEKMQ (reference sequence). This chain's CDR3 is CANGGSGTEAFF. The CDR3 DNA reads TGTGCCAACGGCGGGTCGGGCACTGAAGCTTTCTTT.

The chain couples TRBV12-3 or TRBV12-4 to TRBJ2-5, with 13 bases matching TRBD2. Trimming removed 3 bases from V and 9 bases from J; junction bases left unmatched: 7. This CDR3 comprises 15 residues. As DNA, the CDR3 is TGTGCCAGCAGTTTCGGACTAGCGGGGGTGTCGGCCCAGTACTTC. Residues: CASSFGLAGVSAQYF.

This clonotype was detected many times. The chain joins TRBV6-5 to TRBJ2-1; D remains ambiguous. The CDR3 loop spans 16 amino acids. Germline values: CDR1 MNHEY, CDR2 SVGAGI. V lost 0 bases to trimming and J lost 8 bases, with 17 bases between them. The CDR3 coding sequence is TGTGCCAGCAGTTACTCGTCCGACGGCACTTGGTATGAGCAGTTCTTC. As protein: CASSYSSDGTWYEQFF.

V is TRBV6-5 and J is TRBJ1-1; perhaps TRBD1 as D (5 bases). Germline CDR1 is MNHEY and CDR2 is SVGAGI. The length of the CDR3 is 14 residues. Trimming took 6 bases from V and 3 from J, leaving 14 bases between them. As DNA, the CDR3 is TGTGCCAGCAGCCGGGACCGCCGGGACACTGAAGCTTTCTTT. It encodes CASSRDRRDTEAFF.

This clonotype was seen a handful of times. The chain couples TRBV3-1 to TRBJ1-2; TRBD1 is a possible D gene (6 bases). CDR1 is LGHDT, CDR2 YNNKEL, per germline (reference sequence). The CDR3 has 15 residues. Trimming took 1 base from V and 5 from J, leaving 14 bases between them. The DNA for the CDR3 is TGTGCCAGCAGCCAAGGACAGGACCTTGCGTATGGCTACACCTTC. It yields the protein CASSQGQDLAYGYTF.

The rearrangement links TRBV7-2 to TRBJ1-6, with D possibly matching TRBD1 (5 bases). Germline V lookup: CDR1 SGHTA, CDR2 FQGNSA. The CDR3 length is 16 residues. V was trimmed by 5 bases and J by 5 bases, leaving 16 bases between them. This chain's CDR3 is CASSPNAGTNNSPLHF. CDR3 nucleotide sequence: TGTGCCAGCAGCCCCAATGCCGGGACCAATAATTCACCCCTCCACTTT.

In this sample, this clonotype turned up a few times. The V and J genes are TRBV4-1 and TRBJ2-7; TRBD2 aligns across 8 bases. V shed 4 bases, J shed 2 bases, and the junction held 10 bases outside the gene matches. This CDR3 region has 16 residues. Per germline, CDR1 MGHRA and CDR2 YSYEKL. The chain's CDR3 is CASSLARAGDAYEQYF. The CDR3 coding sequence is TGCGCCAGCAGCCTAGCCAGAGCGGGGGATGCCTACGAGCAGTACTTC.

This chain joins TRBV5-1 and TRBJ1-5, with D hard to call. Germline-derived CDR1 and CDR2 are SGHRS and YFSETQ. The V end lost 4 bases, the J end lost 3 bases, and 8 bases lay between the germline ends. The CDR3 is made up of 13 amino acids. In nucleotides, the CDR3 is TGCGCCAGCAGCCCAGAGCTCAATCAGCCCCAGCATTTT. Amino acid sequence: CASSPELNQPQHF.

J is TRBJ2-1 and V is TRBV2; TRBD2 matches at 8 bases. CDR3 length equals 15 residues. V dropped 5 bases and J dropped 5; count of bases not matched to a gene: 8. From germline, CDR1 is SNHLY and CDR2 FYNNEI. DNA for the CDR3: TGTGCCAGCAGTTTCACCGGGACTAGTAACAATGAGCAGTTCTTC. Its protein product is CASSFTGTSNNEQFF. Variable domain in full (rest from reference TRBV2 and TRBJ2-1): EPEVTQTPSHQVTQMGQEVILRCVPISNHLYFYWYRQILGQKVEFLVSFYNNEISEKSEIFDDQFSVERPDGSNFTLKIRSTKLEDSAMYFCASSFTGTSNNEQFFGPGTRLTVL.

This clonotype was seen many times. V is TRBV7-8 and J is TRBJ1-2; maybe TRBD1 (6 bases). Germline V gives CDR1 SGHVS, CDR2 FQNEAQ. Trimming cost V 1 base and J 5 bases, with 17 bases left between them. The CDR3 totals 16 residues. The CDR3 here is CASSLVNRAGAYGYTF. DNA of the CDR3: TGTGCCAGCAGCTTAGTTAACCGAGCGGGGGCTTATGGCTACACCTTC.

J is TRBJ1-1 and V is TRBV28; maybe TRBD1 (6 bases). Germline CDR1 and CDR2: MDHEN and SYDVKM. The ends were cut back, 3 bases at V and 3 bases at J, with 14 bases in the middle. This CDR3 is 15 amino acids long. The CDR3 loop is CASSFLDGGYTEAFF. The CDR3 coding sequence is TGTGCCAGCAGTTTCCTGGACGGGGGCTACACTGAAGCTTTCTTT.

V gene TRBV18 combines with J gene TRBJ1-1; no reliable D call. V was shortened by 3 bases and J by 0 bases, with 17 bases between the two germline ends. The CDR3 runs to 17 residues. Germline CDR1 is KGHSH and CDR2 is LQKENI. The CDR3 protein is CASSPPGGQRMNTEAFF. Written as DNA, the CDR3 is TGTGCCAGCTCACCGCCCGGAGGCCAGAGGATGAACACTGAAGCTTTCTTT. The full variable domain, in which reference TRBV18 and TRBJ1-1 provide the parts outside the CDR3, is NAGVMQNPRHLVRRRGQEARLRCSPMKGHSHVYWYRQLPEEGLKFMVYLQKENIIDESGMPKERFSAEFPKEGPSILRIQQVVRGDSAAYFCASSPPGGQRMNTEAFFGQGTRLTVV.

The table lists this clonotype with many counts. This chain joins TRBV12-3 or TRBV12-4 and TRBJ1-2; D is possibly TRBD1 (6 bases). The CDR3 sequence is 13 residues long. Trimming left V 2 bases short and J 3 bases short, with 7 bases between. In DNA, the CDR3 is TGTGCCAGCAGTTTACACAGGGACTATGGCTACACCTTC. Translating gives CASSLHRDYGYTF.

This clonotype was recorded many times. The chain uses TRBV5-1 and TRBJ2-7; either TRBD1 or TRBD2 may supply D (5 bases each). The CDR3 covers 14 residues. The germline V gene has CDR1 SGHRS and CDR2 YFSETQ. V lost 0 bases and J 2 bases, leaving 9 bases between the germline ends. This CDR3 is CASSLAQGAYEQYF. In nucleotides, the CDR3 is TGCGCCAGCAGCTTGGCCCAGGGAGCCTACGAGCAGTACTTC.

V usage is TRBV12-3 or TRBV12-4 and J usage is TRBJ1-1, with TRBD1 as a possible D gene (6 bases). The CDR3 is made up of 14 amino acids. V shed 6 bases and J shed 4 bases, with 15 bases lying between them. DNA of the CDR3: TGTGCCAGCAGACCTGAGACAGGAAGCACTGAAGCTTTCTTT. It is translated as CASRPETGSTEAFF.

This clonotype has a count of ten or more. This chain links TRBV5-1 with TRBJ2-7; 7 bases fit TRBD1. Germline V gene data show CDR1 as SGHRS and CDR2 as YFSETQ. V was clipped by 5 bases and J by 3 bases; unmatched bases: 2. This CDR3 is 12 amino acids long. DNA of the CDR3: TGCGCCAGCAGGAGGGACAGCTACGAGCAGTACTTC. This sequence encodes CASRRDSYEQYF.

This clonotype occurred many times. The CDR3: CASSLAAGDRVSTEAFF. CDR3 DNA sequence: TGTGCCAGCAGCTTAGCCGCGGGGGACAGGGTTTCCACTGAAGCTTTCTTT. The chain joins TRBV7-6 to TRBJ1-1, with 9 bases matching TRBD1. The CDR3 consists of 17 residues. Germline assignment: CDR1 SGHVS and CDR2 FNYEAQ. With 0 bases clipped from V and 4 bases from J, the junction kept 9 bases outside the gene matches.